This entry is about one T cell receptor (beta chain). TCRdb re-called the 5' RACE reads; every CDR3 protein appears as one record, without DNA. The sample table includes about 350,000 distinct CDR3 sequences. This record belongs to a study of monozygotic twins with inflammatory bowel disease. The CDR3 has 14 amino acids. The germline V gene has CDR1 DFQATT and CDR2 SNEGSKA (reference sequence). This TCR was sampled from a human donor with ulcerative colitis or Crohn's disease, or a healthy co-twin of an affected twin (not recorded which). Sequenced sample: blood. The rearrangement joins TRBV20-1 to TRBJ2-7. The CDR3 reads CSARDLAEPYEQYF.